Following are 12 T cell receptor beta chains from one sample sequenced in a study of T cells in Graves' hyperthyroidism and ophthalmopathy. Using RNA transcripts as the source, TCR beta CDR3 regions were amplified. HTBI primers were the set used in a first-round RT-PCR of the TCR CDR3. Using its own MiXCR run on the multiplex PCR reads, TCRdb lists one record per CDR3 protein. This table holds approximately 400,000 distinct CDR3 sequences, approximately 14% found once. The sequenced material came from blood. Every receptor here comes from a woman between 18 and 30 years old with Graves' hyperthyroidism.

This clonotype occurred many times. The chain couples TRBV12-3 or TRBV12-4 to TRBJ1-2, with D possibly being TRBD1 (5 bases). There are 12 residues in the CDR3. The V and J ends lost 4 bases and 4 bases respectively, with 7 bases between them. CDR3 in DNA: TGTGCCAGCAGTTGGGGACGCTATGGCTACACCTTC. Its translation is CASSWGRYGYTF.

The chain employs TRBV25-1 and TRBJ2-3; 11 positions agree with TRBD2. Germline assignment: CDR1 MGHDK and CDR2 SYGVNS. The CDR3 covers 14 residues. Losses at the gene ends were 3 bases for V and 8 bases for J; bases not matched to a gene: 4. The chain's CDR3 is CASSELLAGGTQYF. In nucleotides, the CDR3 is TGTGCCAGCAGTGAGTTGCTAGCGGGAGGTACGCAGTATTTT.

This clonotype was recorded many times. The chain is built from TRBV10-2 and TRBJ1-5, with D unresolved. V shed 2 bases and J shed 2 bases, with 10 bases lying between them. The V gene's germline CDR1 is WSHSY and CDR2 SAAADI. CDR3 length: 15 amino acids. The CDR3 protein is CASSERGVGNQPQHF. As DNA, the CDR3 is TGCGCCAGCAGTGAGCGGGGAGTAGGCAATCAGCCCCAGCATTTT.

At least ten counts were recorded for this clonotype. The chain employs TRBV11-2 and TRBJ2-1; 9 nucleotides match TRBD2. The CDR3 length is 15 residues. Germline V CDR1 and CDR2: SGHAT, FQNNGV. The junction had 15 bases not matched to a gene; V was cut back by 8 bases and J by 10 bases. The CDR3 spells CASSTQGQREEEQFF. The CDR3 coding sequence is TGTGCCAGCTCAACCCAGGGGCAGCGGGAGGAGGAGCAGTTCTTC.

This clonotype has a count of ten or more. The J gene is TRBJ2-2, the V gene TRBV2; D not resolved. Germline V gives CDR1 SNHLY, CDR2 FYNNEI. With 1 base removed from V and 4 bases from J, the gap between germline ends came to 4 bases. CDR3 length: 13 amino acids. CDR3 residues: CASSEEATGELFF. As DNA, the CDR3 is TGTGCCAGCAGTGAAGAAGCCACCGGGGAGCTGTTTTTT.

This clonotype showed up many times. V is TRBV4-2 and J is TRBJ2-5; 13 bases fit TRBD2. Per germline, CDR1 LGHNA and CDR2 YNFKEQ. Losses at the gene ends were 1 base for V and 2 bases for J; bases not matched to a gene: 10. The length of the CDR3 is 19 residues. CDR3 DNA: TGTGCCAGCAGCCAAGGATCACGGGGACTAGCGGGGCTACAAGAGACCCAGTACTTC. The encoded protein is CASSQGSRGLAGLQETQYF.

A few counts support this clonotype. The junction differs from germline at one of its ends, possibly a read error. The chain has TRBV6-9 and TRBJ2-7; D gene uncertain. Germline V gene sequence: CDR1 MNHGY, CDR2 SVAAGI. This CDR3 spans 13 amino acids. CDR3 nucleotides: TGCGCCACAGCCAGGCTACCCTCGGACGAGCAGTACTTC. Translation gives CATARLPSDEQYF.

Ten or more counts support this clonotype. The chain has TRBV12-3 or TRBV12-4 and TRBJ2-7; D possibly uses TRBD1 or TRBD2 (5 bases each). The V and J ends lost 6 bases and 5 bases respectively, with 11 bases between them. The CDR3 covers 12 residues. This CDR3 is CASSLRGDEQYF. CDR3 in DNA: TGTGCCAGCAGCTTACGAGGGGACGAGCAGTACTTC.

This clonotype was seen repeatedly, ten times or more. One end of the junction varies from germline; a read error may be responsible. This sequence joins TRBV7-7 and TRBJ2-1, with a possible D match to TRBD2 (6 bases). In germline, CDR1 is SSHAT, CDR2 FNYEAQ (reference sequence). The CDR3 is made up of 14 amino acids. CDR3 in DNA: TGTGCTAGCAGCCGACTGGGAGGAGGCAATGAGCAGTTCTTC. Its translation is CASSRLGGGNEQFF. The whole variable domain, remainder taken from reference TRBV7-7 and TRBJ2-1, is GAGVSQSPRYKVTKRGQDVTLRCDPISSHATLYWYQQALGQGPEFLTYFNYEAQPDKSGLPSDRFSAERPEGSISTLTIQRTEQRDSAMYRCASSRLGGGNEQFFGPGTRLTVL.

At least ten counts were recorded for this clonotype. The chain recombines TRBV6-5 with TRBJ2-1; maybe TRBD2 (6 bases). The CDR3 has 15 residues. Germline CDR1 MNHEY, CDR2 SVGAGI. V lost 2 bases and J lost 6, with 14 bases in between. The CDR3 nucleotides are TGTGCCAGCAGTTACGGGCTAGCGTACCCCAATGAGCAGTTCTTC. This sequence encodes CASSYGLAYPNEQFF.

This clonotype was counted at least ten times. J is TRBJ2-3 and V is TRBV7-9, with TRBD1 as a possible D gene (7 bases). The germline CDR1 and CDR2 sequences are SEHNR and FQNEAQ (reference sequence). The CDR3 has 15 amino acids. V was cut by 4 bases and J by 3 bases, with 14 bases left in between. CDR3 coding DNA: TGTGCCAGCAGCTCCAAGGGGGCGGGGACAGATACGCAGTATTTT. Its protein is CASSSKGAGTDTQYF.

Ten or more counts support this clonotype. The chain combines TRBV7-2 with TRBJ2-5; 7 nucleotides agree with TRBD1. This CDR3 comprises 13 residues. Trimming at V came to 5 bases and at J to 5 bases, leaving 5 bases not matched to a gene. The germline V gene has CDR1 SGHTA and CDR2 FQGNSA. CDR3 bases: TGTGCCAGCAGCCGGTCACAGGGGGAGACCCAGTACTTC. Translated: CASSRSQGETQYF.